This T cell receptor (beta chain) was sequenced during a study of patients and donors after allogeneic stem cell transplantation. The V end lost 0 bases, the J end lost 0 bases, and 8 bases lay between the germline ends. There are 16 residues in the CDR3. CDR1 KGHDR and CDR2 SFDVKD come from the germline V gene. TCRdb processed the RT-PCR reads anew with MiXCR; each CDR3 protein has one entry. Here the sample spans approximately 410,000 distinct CDR3 sequences, around 15% being singletons. The TCR comes from a human donor who was either an allogeneic HSCT recipient or a stem cell or donor lymphocyte infusion donor (not recorded which). It is not recorded whose cells these are; they may come from a transplant donor. The rearrangement joins TRBV24-1 to TRBJ2-1, with D uncertain. The sample consisted of blood, either unsorted or a sorted T cell fraction (not recorded which). The CDR3 region is CATSDLLTSSYNEQFF. DNA for the CDR3: TGTGCCACCAGTGATTTGCTCACGAGCTCCTACAATGAGCAGTTCTTC.